The rows below give T cell receptor beta chains drawn from one sample of a study of control samples from healthy donors and cancer patients. The data were produced by immunoSEQ multiplex PCR, yet TCRdb's version contains in-frame clones alone and is incomplete. The sample shows 70,000 or so clones, 85% to 90% of them seen only once. Sample: PBMCs. These receptors all come from a man between 60 and 70 years old with lung cancer. Both conserved end residues are part of each CDR3. Each record gives: clone size, CDR3 length, V gene, J gene, D gene, CDR3 protein, CDR3 DNA. A D gene is named only where the DNA matches it firmly. Clone size, where shown, is once, few, many, or a class for clones that have expanded.

clone_size: .
cdr3_length: 16
v_call: TRBV4-2
j_call: TRBJ1-4
d_call: TRBD1
cdr3_aa: CASSREGQPGGEKLFF
cdr3_nt: TGTGCCAGCAGCCGAGAGGGACAGCCTGGTGGTGAAAAACTGTTTTTT

clone_size: .
cdr3_length: 16
v_call: TRBV25-1
j_call: TRBJ1-6
d_call: TRBD1
cdr3_aa: CASSDDRGPDNSPLHF
cdr3_nt: TGTGCCAGCAGTGACGACAGGGGCCCTGATAATTCACCCCTCCACTTT

clone_size: .
cdr3_length: 16
v_call: TRBV3-1/TRBV3-2
j_call: TRBJ1-2
d_call: .
cdr3_aa: CASSRKQSGQGDGYTF
cdr3_nt: TGTGCCAGCAGCCGGAAGCAATCTGGGCAGGGCGATGGCTACACCTTC

clone_size: .
cdr3_length: 14
v_call: TRBV11-2
j_call: TRBJ2-3
d_call: .
cdr3_aa: CASKEGGGTDTQYF
cdr3_nt: TGTGCCAGCAAAGAGGGCGGGGGCACAGATACGCAGTATTTT

clone_size: few
cdr3_length: 20
v_call: TRBV2
j_call: TRBJ2-3
d_call: TRBD2
cdr3_aa: CASSEGPGAGGALGTDTQYF
cdr3_nt: TGTGCCAGCAGTGAAGGTCCGGGCGCGGGGGGGGCCTTGGGAACAGATACGCAGTATTTT

clone_size: .
cdr3_length: 16
v_call: TRBV5-1
j_call: TRBJ2-1
d_call: TRBD2
cdr3_aa: CASSSTSGGTYNEQFF
cdr3_nt: TGCGCCAGCAGCAGTACTAGCGGGGGAACCTACAATGAGCAGTTCTTC

clone_size: .
cdr3_length: 17
v_call: TRBV3-1/TRBV3-2
j_call: TRBJ2-7
d_call: .
cdr3_aa: CASSQAPSGTATYEQYF
cdr3_nt: TGTGCCAGCAGCCAAGCGCCGTCCGGGACTGCCACCTACGAGCAGTACTTC

clone_size: .
cdr3_length: 17
v_call: TRBV5-4
j_call: TRBJ1-2
d_call: .
cdr3_aa: CASSLAGRLGVDYGYTF
cdr3_nt: TGTGCCAGCAGCTTGGCCGGCCGACTAGGGGTAGACTATGGCTACACCTTC

clone_size: .
cdr3_length: 15
v_call: TRBV5-4
j_call: TRBJ1-1
d_call: TRBD1
cdr3_aa: CASSSPTGANTEAFF
cdr3_nt: TGTGCCAGCAGCTCCCCGACAGGGGCGAACACTGAAGCTTTCTTT

clone_size: .
cdr3_length: 16
v_call: TRBV14
j_call: TRBJ2-1
d_call: .
cdr3_aa: CASSQEVRGPYNEQFF
cdr3_nt: TGTGCCAGCAGCCAAGAGGTGCGGGGGCCCTACAATGAGCAGTTCTTC

clone_size: .
cdr3_length: 17
v_call: TRBV5-5
j_call: TRBJ1-5
d_call: .
cdr3_aa: CASSLRTTGSSNQPQHF
cdr3_nt: TGTGCCAGCAGCTTGCGGACGACAGGTTCTAGCAATCAGCCCCAGCATTTT

clone_size: once
cdr3_length: 15
v_call: TRBV15
j_call: TRBJ1-1
d_call: .
cdr3_aa: CATSRAFGTATEAFF
cdr3_nt: TGTGCCACCAGCAGAGCCTTCGGGACGGCCACTGAAGCTTTCTTT

clone_size: .
cdr3_length: 15
v_call: TRBV5-4
j_call: TRBJ1-1
d_call: .
cdr3_aa: CASSLGQISNTEAFF
cdr3_nt: TGTGCCAGCAGCTTGGGACAGATATCGAACACTGAAGCTTTCTTT

clone_size: .
cdr3_length: 16
v_call: TRBV5-6
j_call: TRBJ2-5
d_call: TRBD2
cdr3_aa: CASSLWTSGGPETQYF
cdr3_nt: TGTGCCAGCAGCCTTTGGACTAGCGGGGGGCCTGAGACCCAGTACTTC

clone_size: .
cdr3_length: 12
v_call: TRBV4-2
j_call: TRBJ2-5
d_call: .
cdr3_aa: CASSQGVETQYF
cdr3_nt: TGTGCCAGCAGCCAAGGGGTGGAGACCCAGTACTTC

clone_size: few
cdr3_length: 16
v_call: TRBV7-9
j_call: TRBJ2-1
d_call: TRBD2
cdr3_aa: CASSLGLAGGPVEQFF
cdr3_nt: TGTGCCAGCAGCTTAGGTCTAGCGGGGGGGCCGGTTGAGCAGTTCTTC

clone_size: .
cdr3_length: 15
v_call: TRBV6-5
j_call: TRBJ2-7
d_call: TRBD1
cdr3_aa: CASRYLQGATYEQYF
cdr3_nt: TGTGCCAGCAGATATCTACAGGGGGCCACCTACGAGCAGTACTTC

clone_size: .
cdr3_length: 15
v_call: TRBV19
j_call: TRBJ1-5
d_call: TRBD1
cdr3_aa: CASEDRNYGNQPQHF
cdr3_nt: TGTGCCAGTGAGGACAGGAACTACGGCAATCAGCCCCAGCATTTT

clone_size: once
cdr3_length: 16
v_call: TRBV10-2
j_call: TRBJ1-5
d_call: .
cdr3_aa: CASSESYVYSNQPQHF
cdr3_nt: TGCGCCAGCAGTGAGTCGTATGTTTATAGCAATCAGCCCCAGCATTTT

clone_size: .
cdr3_length: 15
v_call: TRBV27
j_call: TRBJ2-3
d_call: .
cdr3_aa: CASSFGGPLTDTQYF
cdr3_nt: TGTGCCAGCAGTTTTGGGGGGCCTCTCACAGATACGCAGTATTTT

clone_size: .
cdr3_length: 13
v_call: TRBV30
j_call: TRBJ1-2
d_call: .
cdr3_aa: CAWSVGGIYDYTF
cdr3_nt: TGTGCCTGGAGTGTGGGGGGAATCTACGACTACACCTTC

clone_size: .
cdr3_length: 15
v_call: TRBV14
j_call: TRBJ1-6
d_call: .
cdr3_aa: CASSPRARESSPLHF
cdr3_nt: TGTGCCAGCAGCCCCCGGGCCCGGGAGAGTTCACCCCTCCACTTT

clone_size: .
cdr3_length: 15
v_call: TRBV27
j_call: TRBJ2-7
d_call: .
cdr3_aa: CASSFLGQESYEQYF
cdr3_nt: TGTGCCAGCAGTTTTCTGGGCCAGGAGTCCTACGAGCAGTACTTC

clone_size: .
cdr3_length: 12
v_call: TRBV3-1/TRBV3-2
j_call: TRBJ2-3
d_call: TRBD1
cdr3_aa: CAAGTGADTQYF
cdr3_nt: TGTGCCGCGGGGACAGGGGCAGATACGCAGTATTTT

clone_size: .
cdr3_length: 15
v_call: TRBV3-1/TRBV3-2
j_call: TRBJ1-2
d_call: .
cdr3_aa: CASSQKAARGYGYTF
cdr3_nt: TGTGCCAGCAGCCAGAAGGCAGCCAGGGGCTATGGCTACACCTTC

clone_size: .
cdr3_length: 14
v_call: TRBV5-1
j_call: TRBJ2-3
d_call: .
cdr3_aa: CASRDPSGTDTQYF
cdr3_nt: TGCGCCAGCAGGGATCCTAGCGGCACAGATACGCAGTATTTT

clone_size: .
cdr3_length: 13
v_call: TRBV6-4
j_call: TRBJ1-5
d_call: .
cdr3_aa: CASSKTENQPQHF
cdr3_nt: TGTGCCAGCAGTAAGACGGAGAATCAGCCCCAGCATTTT

clone_size: .
cdr3_length: 15
v_call: TRBV11-2
j_call: TRBJ2-3
d_call: TRBD2
cdr3_aa: CASSDERGVADTQYF
cdr3_nt: TGTGCCAGCAGTGACGAGCGGGGGGTGGCAGATACGCAGTATTTT

clone_size: .
cdr3_length: 16
v_call: TRBV28
j_call: TRBJ1-4
d_call: .
cdr3_aa: CASSSGLGTQREKLFF
cdr3_nt: TGTGCCAGCAGTTCGGGTCTGGGGACTCAGAGGGAAAAACTGTTTTTT

clone_size: .
cdr3_length: 16
v_call: TRBV10-1
j_call: TRBJ2-3
d_call: .
cdr3_aa: CASSVRGFGSTDTQYF
cdr3_nt: TGCGCCAGCAGCGTAAGAGGATTTGGTAGCACAGATACGCAGTATTTT

clone_size: .
cdr3_length: 16
v_call: TRBV14
j_call: TRBJ1-1
d_call: TRBD1
cdr3_aa: CASSWIPGQANTEAFF
cdr3_nt: TGTGCCAGCAGCTGGATCCCGGGACAGGCGAACACTGAAGCTTTCTTT

clone_size: .
cdr3_length: 15
v_call: TRBV18
j_call: TRBJ2-2
d_call: .
cdr3_aa: CASSPTGTDTGELFF
cdr3_nt: TGTGCCAGCTCCCCCACCGGGACGGACACCGGGGAGCTGTTTTTT

clone_size: .
cdr3_length: 14
v_call: TRBV5-1
j_call: TRBJ2-2
d_call: .
cdr3_aa: CASSPRRGTGELFF
cdr3_nt: TGCGCCAGCAGCCCCCGGAGAGGCACCGGGGAGCTGTTTTTT

clone_size: .
cdr3_length: 16
v_call: TRBV19
j_call: TRBJ1-5
d_call: .
cdr3_aa: CASSSEGRTDNQPQHF
cdr3_nt: TGTGCCAGTAGTTCTGAAGGAAGGACAGACAATCAGCCCCAGCATTTT

clone_size: .
cdr3_length: 16
v_call: TRBV19
j_call: TRBJ1-5
d_call: .
cdr3_aa: CASSVDKRLQNQPQHF
cdr3_nt: TGTGCCAGTAGTGTCGATAAACGTTTGCAAAATCAGCCCCAGCATTTT

clone_size: .
cdr3_length: 15
v_call: TRBV5-4
j_call: TRBJ2-1
d_call: TRBD2
cdr3_aa: CASGTRNVVLERQFF
cdr3_nt: TGTGCCAGCGGGACTAGAAACGTAGTTTTAGAACGGCAGTTCTTC

clone_size: .
cdr3_length: 14
v_call: TRBV11-1
j_call: TRBJ1-2
d_call: .
cdr3_aa: CASSLNRNNYGYTF
cdr3_nt: TGTGCCAGCAGCCTAAACAGGAATAACTATGGCTACACCTTC

clone_size: .
cdr3_length: 16
v_call: TRBV5-1
j_call: TRBJ1-1
d_call: .
cdr3_aa: CASSLGTYQMNTEAFF
cdr3_nt: TGCGCCAGCAGCTTGGGGACCTATCAGATGAACACTGAAGCTTTCTTT

clone_size: .
cdr3_length: 13
v_call: TRBV7-3
j_call: TRBJ1-1
d_call: TRBD1
cdr3_aa: CASSYGQGTEAFF
cdr3_nt: TGTGCCAGCAGCTACGGACAGGGCACTGAAGCTTTCTTT

clone_size: .
cdr3_length: 15
v_call: TRBV12-5
j_call: TRBJ1-2
d_call: TRBD1
cdr3_aa: CASGGSGQAIYGYTF
cdr3_nt: TGTGCTAGTGGTGGGTCGGGACAGGCTATCTATGGCTACACCTTC

clone_size: .
cdr3_length: 15
v_call: TRBV10-1
j_call: TRBJ2-1
d_call: TRBD1
cdr3_aa: CASSDLGQGIDEQFF
cdr3_nt: TGCGCCAGCAGTGATCTTGGACAGGGGATCGATGAGCAGTTCTTC

clone_size: .
cdr3_length: 12
v_call: TRBV12-3/TRBV12-4
j_call: TRBJ1-2
d_call: .
cdr3_aa: CASSSTNYGYTF
cdr3_nt: TGTGCCAGCAGTTCCACGAACTATGGCTACACCTTC

clone_size: .
cdr3_length: 14
v_call: TRBV10-2
j_call: TRBJ2-5
d_call: .
cdr3_aa: CASSDVGLGETQYF
cdr3_nt: TGCGCCAGCAGTGATGTTGGGCTAGGGGAGACCCAGTACTTC

clone_size: .
cdr3_length: 16
v_call: TRBV5-1
j_call: TRBJ2-3
d_call: TRBD2
cdr3_aa: CASSELLALSTDTQYF
cdr3_nt: TGCGCCAGCAGCGAACTACTAGCGTTAAGCACAGATACGCAGTATTTT

clone_size: few
cdr3_length: 14
v_call: TRBV7-8
j_call: TRBJ2-5
d_call: .
cdr3_aa: CASSLAFKGETQYF
cdr3_nt: TGTGCCAGCAGCTTAGCGTTCAAGGGGGAGACCCAGTACTTC

clone_size: .
cdr3_length: 13
v_call: TRBV6-1
j_call: TRBJ2-7
d_call: .
cdr3_aa: CASSDGPTYEQYF
cdr3_nt: TGTGCCAGCAGTGACGGACCTACCTACGAGCAGTACTTC

clone_size: .
cdr3_length: 15
v_call: TRBV7-2
j_call: TRBJ1-6
d_call: TRBD1
cdr3_aa: CASSSGGQGVSPLHF
cdr3_nt: TGTGCCAGCAGCTCCGGGGGACAGGGGGTTTCACCCCTCCACTTT

clone_size: .
cdr3_length: 15
v_call: TRBV5-8
j_call: TRBJ2-3
d_call: .
cdr3_aa: CASSSDGGSTDTQYF
cdr3_nt: TGTGCCAGCAGCTCGGACGGAGGAAGCACAGATACGCAGTATTTT

clone_size: .
cdr3_length: 15
v_call: TRBV24-1
j_call: TRBJ1-5
d_call: .
cdr3_aa: CATSDSSYSNQPQHF
cdr3_nt: TGTGCCACCAGTGATTCCAGCTATAGCAATCAGCCCCAGCATTTT